This TCR beta chain is from a study of T-cell memory formation after mild COVID-19. Study-level results: Pre-infection memory held some responding clones, suggesting pre-existing cross-reactive T cells responded. A balance of CD4 and CD8 characterized clones contracting day 15 to 85, whereas later expanders leaned CD4+.

TCRdb independently ran MiXCR on the 5' RACE reads; one entry per CDR3 protein. The data hold 400,000 or so distinct CDR3 sequences, with around 21% observed a single time. This clonotype turned up a few times. What it binds is unknown. Sequenced sample: PBMCs or a T cell subset sorted from them (not recorded which). The sequence came from an adult woman who had mild COVID-19 (a few samples of this study predate the infection). Cell type and time point are not known.

The CDR3 reads CASSWPRTSGETYEQYF. As DNA, the CDR3 is TGCGCCAGCAGCTGGCCCCGTACTAGCGGGGAAACCTACGAGCAGTACTTC. The genes are TRBV5-1 and TRBJ2-7; 10 bases agree with TRBD2. The V segment lost 3 bases and the J segment 2 bases; nucleotides outside the gene matches: 11. This CDR3 is 17 amino acids long. Germline CDR1 SGHRS, CDR2 YFSETQ. Filled out from reference TRBV5-1 and TRBJ2-7, the complete variable domain reads KAGVTQTPRYLIKTRGQQVTLSCSPISGHRSVSWYQQTPGQGLQFLFEYFSETQRNKGNFPGRFSGRQFSNSRSEMNVSTLELGDSALYLCASSWPRTSGETYEQYFGPGTRLTVT.